This TCR beta chain was sequenced for a study of Graves' ophthalmopathy and Graves' hyperthyroidism (dated by TCRdb to 2017 to 2018). Turning to the overall study: Peripheral blood was collected at initial diagnosis, prior to any treatment. The study used signatures of the TCR beta repertoire to tell Graves' ophthalmopathy apart from Graves' hyperthyroidism and to predict which patients would progress to ophthalmopathy. In total, approximately 130 blood samples were TCR-sequenced: approximately 42 ophthalmopathy, some 72 hyperthyroidism and approximately 17 hyperthyroidism-to-ophthalmopathy patients. To explore V-J signatures distinguishing ophthalmopathy from hyperthyroidism, a discovery set of under 110 patients (fewer than 45 ophthalmopathy, over 55 stable hyperthyroidism) was enrolled. For independent validation, a separate cohort was made up of about 18 hyperthyroidism patients plus 17 patients who later progressed from hyperthyroidism to ophthalmopathy. In six hyperthyroidism patients, T-cell repertoires of thyroid tissue and blood were compared. Following sample collection, hyperthyroidism patients were given methimazole at a starting dose of 30 mg daily, and ophthalmopathy patients were given high-dose intravenous methylprednisolone. The approximately 98 discovery patients were randomly divided into training and test sets at a 7:3 ratio. Study-wide findings and limitations: No statistical method was used to set the sample size in advance, and the investigators knew which group each participant was assigned to. In validation, the model predicted ophthalmopathy progression with about 70% sensitivity and 72% to 80% specificity; approximately 12 predicted patients were CT-confirmed with GO in a median of about 6.2 months. The 13-signature model separated ophthalmopathy from stable hyperthyroidism with 85% to 90% sensitivity and approximately 83% specificity in cross-validation, and 80%/75% in the test set. Most expanded thyroid clonotypes with a frequency above 0.001 also appeared in blood, which suggests that blood repertoires may reflect the immune response in the thyroid.

The ophthalmopathy patients had moderately to severely active disease, with a Clinical Activity Score of 3 or higher, a NOSPECS grade of 4 or higher, and a disease duration of less than 3 months. Anyone with other autoimmune diseases, uncontrolled infections, pregnancy or lactation was excluded from the study. Clinical symptoms, serum thyroxine, TRAb, thyroid ultrasound and orbital computed tomography formed the basis of the diagnosis. PBMCs were isolated from 10 ml of fresh peripheral blood by Ficoll-Paque density gradient centrifugation. Total RNA was extracted using Trizol reagent, and RNA quality was checked on an Agilent 2100 Bioanalyzer. For repertoire sequencing, TCR beta CDR3 regions were amplified from RNA transcripts. A first-round RT-PCR used HTBI primers with the Qiagen OneStep RT-PCR kit, followed by a second-round multiplex PCR, size selection and purification. The libraries underwent paired-end sequencing with 100 bp reads on an Illumina HiSeq2000. The original methods were these. SOAPnuke was used to process the reads, throwing out any read that had adapters, had uncalled bases, had a mean Phred below 15, or lacked an exact constant-primer or identifier match. High-quality paired reads were merged with COPE v1.2.5. Unique nucleotide sequences were defined as clonotypes and aligned to IMGT TRB V, D and J references using MiTCR v1.1. The analysis was limited to V-J combinations with a frequency above 0.0001, which together covered around 99% of the repertoires. For each V-J combination, a TCR clonal expansion and chaos score was defined as the ratio of F50 clonal expansion to chaos observed in the TCRdist matrix. Welch's t-statistics and random forest were used to narrow the features down to around twelve V-J combinations, which were then fed into a naive Bayes classifier. Thyroid-blood repertoire similarity was quantified with the Morisita-Horn index. In-frame beta chains were kept once TCRdb had trimmed the public reads at Q25 with fastp and called clones with MiXCR. All rows with the same CDR3 protein become a single entry with the most common DNA and genes. The V and J calls were not made by the authors but by TCRdb's processing. Across this sample there are 220,000 or so distinct CDR3 sequences, with 20% to 25% seen only once. The ten largest account for about 40% of the sample.

The sample holds many counts of this clonotype. The specificity of this receptor is unknown. There are no base qualities to consult, and no much larger clone falls within one base. From its cysteine to its phenylalanine, the CDR3 spans 12 amino acids. Of all the DNA, just the CDR3 is kept, 36 bases in frame from base 1. The germline ends are 10 bases apart after V is trimmed by 7 bases and J by 4 bases. Looking up the germline V gene yields CDR1 MNHNS and CDR2 SASEGT. The clonotype was recovered from a woman between 45 and 65 years old with Graves' ophthalmopathy. Donor details come from another sample of the same person, matched by shared clones. The source material was peripheral blood. The chain uses TRBV6-1 and TRBJ1-1; the D segment cannot be called with confidence. The CDR3 protein sequence reads: CASKGGSTEAFF. The DNA sequence follows: TGTGCCAGCAAGGGTGGTTCCACTGAAGCTTTCTTT.